This T cell receptor (beta chain) was observed in a study of control samples from healthy donors and cancer patients. This CDR3 region has 15 residues. V was pared by 2 bases and J by 2 bases, with 12 bases between. Germline V gene data show CDR1 as LNHDA and CDR2 as SQIVND (reference sequence). The data were produced by immunoSEQ multiplex PCR, yet TCRdb's version contains in-frame clones alone and is incomplete. The sample lists 150,000 to 200,000 clones; around 88% were seen once. The rearrangement links TRBV19 to TRBJ1-1, with a possible D match to TRBD1 (5 bases). The receptor was isolated from a man in his late teens or twenties in good health. The material sequenced was blood. CDR3 region: CASSIRREANTEAFF. CDR3 nucleotide sequence: TGTGCCAGTAGTATACGCAGGGAGGCTAACACTGAAGCTTTCTTT.